This TCR beta chain was profiled in a study of blood T cell repertoires in COVID-19. Study overall: PBMCs, B-cell-depleted T cells, or T cells were the source of the cDNA or gDNA that made up the material.

Original analysis: Scientists estimated how many nucleated cells there were by amplifying reference gene primers. Assay: immunoSEQ multiplex PCR; the TCRdb copy retains only in-frame clones and omits some. The D gene and trimming were derived from the DNA, and the V and J assignments and clone size from that table. The sample lists 300,000 to 400,000 clones; 80% to 90% were seen once. V was pared by 8 bases and J by 3 bases, with 23 bases between. CDR3 length equals 17 residues. From germline, CDR1 is SNHLY and CDR2 FYNNEI. Input material: peripheral blood. This clonotype originated in a woman between 50 and 59 years old who had recovered from COVID-19. The gene calls are TRBV2 and TRBJ1-5; D unresolved. CDR3 nucleotide sequence: TGTGCCAGCGTCAATGGGCCACTCGGCGTATCCAATCAGCCCCAGCATTTT. This sequence encodes CASVNGPLGVSNQPQHF.